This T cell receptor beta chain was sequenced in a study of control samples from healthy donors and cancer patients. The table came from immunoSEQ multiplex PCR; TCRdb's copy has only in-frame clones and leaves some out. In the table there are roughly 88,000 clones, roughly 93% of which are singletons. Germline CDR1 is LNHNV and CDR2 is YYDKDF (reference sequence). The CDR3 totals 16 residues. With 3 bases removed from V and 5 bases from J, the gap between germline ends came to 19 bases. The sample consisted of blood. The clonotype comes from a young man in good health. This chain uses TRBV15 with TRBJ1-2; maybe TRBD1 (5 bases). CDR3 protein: CATSSRLGGKTYGYTF. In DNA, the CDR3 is TGTGCCACCAGCAGCCGCCTGGGGGGGAAGACTTATGGCTACACCTTC.